A single sample is the source of the 26 T cell receptor beta chains below, sequenced in a study of early T cells in non-severe SARS-CoV-2 infection. MiXCR was run by TCRdb on the 5' RACE reads, yielding one entry per CDR3 protein. Found here are tens of thousands of distinct CDR3 sequences, roughly 12% of them singletons; the top ten hold roughly 7%. Material: whole blood. These receptors were obtained from an adult who was a healthcare worker with PCR-confirmed SARS-CoV-2 infection or an uninfected control (not recorded which).

This clonotype was found many times. This rearrangement joins TRBV3-1 to TRBJ2-1; TRBD2 agrees at 8 bases. Trimming at V came to 0 bases and at J to 7 bases, leaving 5 bases not matched to a gene. Germline values: CDR1 LGHDT, CDR2 YNNKEL (reference sequence). The CDR3 is made up of 15 amino acids. The CDR3 reads CASSQDGTRSNEQFF. CDR3 DNA sequence: TGTGCCAGCAGCCAAGATGGGACTAGGTCAAATGAGCAGTTCTTC.

This clonotype was picked up a small number of times. The chain carries TRBV11-2 and TRBJ2-5; 7 positions agree with TRBD1. This CDR3 is 16 amino acids long. Germline loops: CDR1 SGHAT, CDR2 FQNNGV. With V trimmed by 1 base and J by 5 bases, 10 bases remained unmatched. CDR3 in amino acids: CASSLVGGANVETQYF. DNA for the CDR3: TGTGCCAGCAGCTTAGTAGGGGGCGCAAACGTGGAGACCCAGTACTTC.

This clonotype was seen ten or more times. The V gene is TRBV7-3, the J gene TRBJ2-7; no reliable D call. The CDR3 has 15 amino acids. V was trimmed by 0 bases and J by 0 bases, leaving 9 bases between them. Germline V gene lookup returns CDR1 SGHTA and CDR2 FQGTGA. This CDR3 is CASSLTAGSSYEQYF. The CDR3 coding sequence is TGTGCCAGCAGCTTAACGGCCGGAAGCTCCTACGAGCAGTACTTC.

This clonotype came up a few times. The V gene is TRBV6-2 or TRBV6-3, the J gene TRBJ2-1, with D unclear. The CDR3 is 13 amino acids. The germline V and J ends were trimmed by 9 bases and 5 bases, with 14 bases remaining between them. Germline CDR1 MNHEY, CDR2 SVGEGT. The CDR3 DNA follows: TGTGCCAGTCGGGCCTCGACGAACAATGAGCAGTTCTTC. This sequence encodes CASRASTNNEQFF.

This clonotype was observed many times. The chain employs TRBV6-4 and TRBJ2-2; D uncertain. Per germline, CDR1 MRHNA and CDR2 SNTAGT. The CDR3 runs to 15 residues. V lost 2 bases, J lost 2 bases, and 9 bases lay in between. CDR3 amino acids: CASSDRPANTGELFF. In DNA form, the CDR3 reads TGTGCCAGCAGTGACAGACCGGCTAACACCGGGGAGCTGTTTTTT.

The V and J genes are TRBV29-1 and TRBJ2-3; 9 bases fit TRBD1. In germline, CDR1 is SQVTM, CDR2 ANQGSEA. V dropped 7 bases and J dropped 4; count of bases not matched to a gene: 6. CDR3 length: 13 residues. CDR3 amino acids: CSATTGGPDTQYF. The CDR3 region has the DNA TGCAGCGCTACAACAGGGGGCCCAGATACGCAGTATTTT.

Ten or more counts support this clonotype. The chain is built from TRBV18 and TRBJ2-7, with 10 bases aligning to TRBD1. The CDR3 covers 18 residues. Looked up from germline, CDR1 is KGHSH and CDR2 is LQKENI. V shed 4 bases and J 1 base; nucleotides not matched to a gene: 13. This chain's CDR3 is CASSHSTGTGDTSYEQYF. Here the CDR3 DNA reads TGTGCCAGCTCACACTCTACCGGGACAGGGGACACTTCCTACGAGCAGTACTTC.

V and J are TRBV2 and TRBJ2-1; D not certain. V lost 4 bases to trimming and J lost 0 bases, with 10 bases between them. CDR1 and CDR2 from the germline V gene are SNHLY and FYNNEI. The CDR3 has 15 amino acids. The CDR3 DNA sequence: TGTGCCAGCAGTGTGACGAGGAGCTCCTACAATGAGCAGTTCTTC. This codes for CASSVTRSSYNEQFF.

The chain links TRBV3-1 to TRBJ1-2; D is unresolved. Germline values: CDR1 LGHDT, CDR2 YNNKEL (reference sequence). The CDR3 contains 15 residues. Deletions cut 0 bases from V and 0 bases from J, with 8 bases between. CDR3: CASSQETHTNYGYTF. In nucleotides, the CDR3 is TGTGCCAGCAGCCAAGAGACACACACTAACTATGGCTACACCTTC. The whole variable domain, filled in from reference TRBV3-1 and TRBJ1-2, reads DTAVSQTPKYLVTQMGNDKSIKCEQNLGHDTMYWYKQDSKKFLKIMFSYNNKELIINETVPNRFSPKSPDKAHLNLHINSLELGDSAVYFCASSQETHTNYGYTFGSGTRLTVV.

The chain employs TRBV5-1 and TRBJ1-1, with TRBD1 matching 10 bases. V trimming: 0 bases; J trimming: 4 bases; junction bases outside the gene matches: 12. Looked up from germline, CDR1 is SGHRS and CDR2 is YFSETQ. The CDR3 is made up of 18 amino acids. The CDR3 loop reads CASSLGRQGAIKGTEAFF. The CDR3 nucleotides read TGCGCCAGCAGCTTGGGCAGACAGGGGGCAATCAAGGGCACTGAAGCTTTCTTT.

This clonotype was recorded a few times. This chain joins TRBV25-1 and TRBJ2-1; TRBD2 aligns across 15 bases. Germline loops: CDR1 MGHDK, CDR2 SYGVNS. This CDR3 is 15 amino acids long. Unmatched junction bases numbered 4, after V lost 8 bases and J lost 5 bases. The CDR3 nucleotides read TGTGCCAGCGGACTAGCGGGGGGGCCACACAATGAGCAGTTCTTC. Its translation: CASGLAGGPHNEQFF.

A word on this clonotype: The CDR3 carries no conserved terminal phenylalanine or tryptophan, so it likely arises from a read error. This CDR3 is CASTGDLTDTQYL. CDR3 nucleotides: TGTGCCAGCACGGGGGACTTGACAGATACGCAGTATCTT. The chain recombines TRBV6-1 with TRBJ2-3, with D possibly matching TRBD2 (6 bases). CDR3 size: 13 residues. CDR1 MNHNS and CDR2 SASEGT come from the germline V gene. V was clipped by 7 bases and J by 3 bases, with 11 bases between them.

The chain combines TRBV3-1 with TRBJ2-1, with D uncertain. Trimming pared 0 bases from V and 9 bases from J, leaving 12 bases between. The CDR3 totals 14 residues. Germline V lookup: CDR1 LGHDT, CDR2 YNNKEL (reference sequence). The CDR3 bases are TGTGCCAGCAGCCAAGAGTTAAACGCCCCTGAGCAGTTCTTC. This encodes CASSQELNAPEQFF.

V gene TRBV20-1 combines with J gene TRBJ1-1; D remains unclear. This CDR3 contains 12 residues. V lost 7 bases to trimming and J lost 1 base, with 10 bases between them. Germline CDR1 and CDR2: DFQATT and SNEGSKA (reference sequence). The CDR3, as DNA: TGCAGTGGCAAGGGCCCGAACACTGAAGCTTTCTTT. Encoded protein: CSGKGPNTEAFF.

This clonotype has at least ten counts. This sequence joins TRBV24-1 and TRBJ2-7; 7 bases are shared with TRBD2. There are 13 residues in the CDR3. CDR1 and CDR2 (germline): KGHDR, SFDVKD. V trimming: 3 bases; J trimming: 6 bases; junction bases outside the gene matches: 4. In nucleotides, the CDR3 is TGTGCCACCAGTGATAGCGGGATTCCCGAGCAGTACTTC. Translated: CATSDSGIPEQYF.

V usage is TRBV10-2 and J usage is TRBJ2-1; the D is unclear. V shed 4 bases and J shed 5 bases, with 3 bases lying between them. The CDR3 contains 11 residues. Germline CDR1 and CDR2: WSHSY and SAAADI. Here the CDR3 reads CASSANNEQFF. The CDR3 region has the DNA TGCGCCAGCAGTGCTAACAATGAGCAGTTCTTC.

This clonotype has a handful of counts. The chain uses TRBV29-1 and TRBJ2-3; D is undetermined. Germline V lookup: CDR1 SQVTM, CDR2 ANQGSEA. This CDR3 contains 13 residues. V lost 7 bases to trimming and J lost 0 bases, with 11 bases between them. The CDR3 sequence: CSGQESSTDTQYF. The CDR3 DNA reads TGCAGCGGTCAGGAATCTAGCACAGATACGCAGTATTTT.

This clonotype was seen many times. The chain joins TRBV7-2 to TRBJ1-3, with a weak D call TRBD1 (5 bases). CDR1 is SGHTA and CDR2 is FQGNSA in the germline V gene. V was pared by 5 bases and J by 3 bases, with 14 bases between. The CDR3 consists of 15 residues. The CDR3: CASSLVRGVGNTIYF. CDR3 nucleotide sequence: TGTGCCAGCAGCCTGGTTAGAGGGGTTGGAAACACCATATATTTT.

The chain is built from TRBV29-1 and TRBJ2-3, with TRBD1 identical over 7 bases. Germline V CDR1 and CDR2: SQVTM, ANQGSEA. The CDR3 is made up of 15 amino acids. This chain's CDR3 is CSFRVRDRSTDTQYF. Here the CDR3 DNA reads TGCAGTTTCCGCGTGAGGGACAGAAGCACAGATACGCAGTATTTT.

This clonotype was counted ten times or more. The CDR3 spells CSVELGDYGYTF. CDR3 sequence (DNA): TGCAGCGTTGAACTGGGGGACTATGGCTACACCTTC. V is TRBV29-1 and J is TRBJ1-2; possibly TRBD1 for D (5 bases). Trimming took 2 bases from V and 3 from J, leaving 7 bases between them. Germline V CDR1 and CDR2: SQVTM, ANQGSEA. The CDR3 is made up of 12 amino acids.

The chain carries TRBV7-2 and TRBJ2-2, with D possibly being TRBD2 (6 bases). The germline CDR1 and CDR2 sequences are SGHTA and FQGNSA. The V and J ends lost 5 bases and 6 bases respectively, with 13 bases between them. CDR3 length: 14 residues. The CDR3 DNA reads TGTGCCAGCAGCCTCACTAGCAACGCCGGGGAGCTGTTTTTT. It encodes CASSLTSNAGELFF.

The chain links TRBV5-1 to TRBJ1-1; the D is unclear. Trimming pared 2 bases from V and 1 base from J, leaving 6 bases between. Germline CDR1 and CDR2: SGHRS and YFSETQ. The CDR3 covers 13 residues. The CDR3 DNA follows: TGCGCCAGCAGCTTCCGGGAGAACACTGAAGCTTTCTTT. This codes for CASSFRENTEAFF.

The V gene is TRBV6-6, the J gene TRBJ2-7; D not certain. Germline V CDR1 and CDR2: MNHNY, SVGAGI (reference sequence). This CDR3 contains 13 residues. V was clipped by 0 bases and J by 6 bases, with 9 bases between them. The CDR3 DNA reads TGTGCCAGCAGTTACTCTGTCTGGGTCGAGCAGTACTTC. It codes for CASSYSVWVEQYF.

The chain carries TRBV12-3 or TRBV12-4 and TRBJ1-1; D uncertain. CDR3 length: 13 amino acids. Trimming removed 6 bases at V and 0 bases at J, with 8 bases between. The CDR3 region is CASRSRVNTEAFF. In DNA, the CDR3 is TGTGCCAGCAGGTCGCGGGTGAACACTGAAGCTTTCTTT.

The sample holds a few counts of this clonotype. V is TRBV10-3 and J is TRBJ2-1, with TRBD2 matching 9 bases. V dropped 4 bases and J dropped 7; count of bases not matched to a gene: 5. Per germline, CDR1 ENHRY and CDR2 SYGVKD. CDR3 length: 14 amino acids. Here the CDR3 DNA reads TGTGCCATCAGTGGTGTACTAGCGGGTAATGAGCAGTTCTTC. The encoded protein is CAISGVLAGNEQFF.

This clonotype was recorded many times. The chain has TRBV6-1 and TRBJ2-7, with 10 nucleotides matching TRBD1. The germline CDR1 and CDR2 sequences are MNHNS and SASEGT. CDR3 length equals 16 residues. The J segment lost 4 bases and the V segment lost 6 bases, leaving 12 bases of the junction unmatched. The CDR3 protein is CASSPKPGQGTYEQYF. DNA of the CDR3: TGTGCCAGCAGCCCTAAACCGGGACAGGGGACGTACGAGCAGTACTTC.